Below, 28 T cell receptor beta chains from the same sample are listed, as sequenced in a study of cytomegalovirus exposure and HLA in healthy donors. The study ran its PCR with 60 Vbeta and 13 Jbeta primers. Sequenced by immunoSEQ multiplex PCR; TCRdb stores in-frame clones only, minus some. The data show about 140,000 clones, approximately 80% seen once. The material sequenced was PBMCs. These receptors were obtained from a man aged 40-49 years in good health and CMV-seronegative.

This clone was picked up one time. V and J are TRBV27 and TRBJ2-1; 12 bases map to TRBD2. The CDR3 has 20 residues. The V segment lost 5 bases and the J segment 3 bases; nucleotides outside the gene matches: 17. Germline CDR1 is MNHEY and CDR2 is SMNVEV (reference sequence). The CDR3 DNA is TGTGCCAGCAGTCCCTCCGTCGGGCTAGCGGGAGGGTTCCACTACAATGAGCAGTTCTTC. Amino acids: CASSPSVGLAGGFHYNEQFF.

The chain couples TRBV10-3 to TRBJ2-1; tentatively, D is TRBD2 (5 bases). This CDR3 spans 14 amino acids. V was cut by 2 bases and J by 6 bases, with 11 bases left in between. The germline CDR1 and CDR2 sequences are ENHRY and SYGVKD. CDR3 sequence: CAISEAGLGNEQFF. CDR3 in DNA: TGTGCCATCAGTGAGGCGGGCCTTGGCAATGAGCAGTTCTTC.

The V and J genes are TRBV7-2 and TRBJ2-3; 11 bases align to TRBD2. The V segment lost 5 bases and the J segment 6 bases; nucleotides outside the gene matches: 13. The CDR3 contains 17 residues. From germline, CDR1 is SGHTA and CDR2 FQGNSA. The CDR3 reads CASSLTSGTSGADTQYF. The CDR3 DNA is TGTGCCAGCAGCCTAACCTCCGGGACTAGCGGCGCGGATACGCAGTATTTT.

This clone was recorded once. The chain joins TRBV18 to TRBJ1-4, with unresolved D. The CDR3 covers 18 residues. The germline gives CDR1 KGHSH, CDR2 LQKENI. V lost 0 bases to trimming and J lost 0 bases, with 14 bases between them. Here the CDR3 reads CASSPPVGGKTTNEKLFF. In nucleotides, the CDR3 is TGTGCCAGCTCACCACCGGTTGGAGGGAAGACAACTAATGAAAAACTGTTTTTT.

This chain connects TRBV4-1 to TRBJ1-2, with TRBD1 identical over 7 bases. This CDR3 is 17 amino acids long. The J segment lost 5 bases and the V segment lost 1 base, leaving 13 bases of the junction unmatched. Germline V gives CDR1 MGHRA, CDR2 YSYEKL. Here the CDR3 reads CASSQAHRGPTGYGYTF. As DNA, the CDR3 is TGCGCCAGCAGCCAAGCCCACAGGGGCCCAACGGGATATGGCTACACCTTC.

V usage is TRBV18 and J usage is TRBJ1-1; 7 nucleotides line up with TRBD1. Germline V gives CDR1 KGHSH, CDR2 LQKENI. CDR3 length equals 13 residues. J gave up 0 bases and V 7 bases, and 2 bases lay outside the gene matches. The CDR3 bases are TGTGCCAGCTATACAGGGGTGAACACTGAAGCTTTCTTT. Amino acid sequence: CASYTGVNTEAFF.

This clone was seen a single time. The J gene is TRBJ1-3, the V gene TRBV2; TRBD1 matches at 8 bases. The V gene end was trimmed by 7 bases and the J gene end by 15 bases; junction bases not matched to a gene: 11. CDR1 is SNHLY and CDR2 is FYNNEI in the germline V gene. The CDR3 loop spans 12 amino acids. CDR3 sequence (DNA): TGTGCCAGCATCTCCGACAGGGGCGCCCCATATTTT. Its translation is CASISDRGAPYF.

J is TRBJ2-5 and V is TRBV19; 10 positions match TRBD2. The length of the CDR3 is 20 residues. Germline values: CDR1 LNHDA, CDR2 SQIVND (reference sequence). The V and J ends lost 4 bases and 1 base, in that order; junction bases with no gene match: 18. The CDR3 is CASSKRPGTSAPQAQETQYF. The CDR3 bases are TGTGCCAGTAGTAAACGACCCGGGACTAGCGCACCGCAAGCCCAAGAGACCCAGTACTTC.

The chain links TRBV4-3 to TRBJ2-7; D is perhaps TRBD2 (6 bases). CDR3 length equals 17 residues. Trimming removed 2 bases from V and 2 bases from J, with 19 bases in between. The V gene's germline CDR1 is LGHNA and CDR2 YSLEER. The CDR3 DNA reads TGCGCCAGCAGCCAATCAGACTCCGGGACTCGAGCCTACGAGCAGTACTTC. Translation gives CASSQSDSGTRAYEQYF.

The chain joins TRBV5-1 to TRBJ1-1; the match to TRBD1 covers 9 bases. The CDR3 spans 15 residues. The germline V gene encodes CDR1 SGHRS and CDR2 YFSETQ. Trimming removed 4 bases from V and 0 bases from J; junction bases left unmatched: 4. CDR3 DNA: TGCGCCAGCAGCCCTCGGGACAGGGTGAACACTGAAGCTTTCTTT. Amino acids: CASSPRDRVNTEAFF.

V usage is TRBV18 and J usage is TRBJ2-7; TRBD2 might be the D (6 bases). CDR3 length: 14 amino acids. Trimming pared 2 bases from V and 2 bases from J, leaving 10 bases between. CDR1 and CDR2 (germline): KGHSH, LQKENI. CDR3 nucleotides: TGTGCCAGCTCACCAGGGACTGCGACCTACGAGCAGTACTTC. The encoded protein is CASSPGTATYEQYF.

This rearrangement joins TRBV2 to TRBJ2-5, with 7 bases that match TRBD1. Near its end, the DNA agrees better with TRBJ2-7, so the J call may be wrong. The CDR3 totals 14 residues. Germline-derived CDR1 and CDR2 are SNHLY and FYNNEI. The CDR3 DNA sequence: TGTGCCAGCAGGGGGACAGAGAGCTCCTACGAGCAGTACTTC. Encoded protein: CASRGTESSYEQYF.

For the CDR3, the DNA is TGTGCCAGCAGCTTGAGCGGGGGCGGGGAGACCCAGTACTTC. As protein: CASSLSGGGETQYF. The rearrangement links TRBV5-4 to TRBJ2-5; 8 bases are a match to TRBD2. Germline lookup yields CDR1 SGHNT and CDR2 YYREEE (reference sequence). This CDR3 is 14 amino acids long. Unmatched junction bases numbered 4, after V lost 1 base and J lost 5 bases.

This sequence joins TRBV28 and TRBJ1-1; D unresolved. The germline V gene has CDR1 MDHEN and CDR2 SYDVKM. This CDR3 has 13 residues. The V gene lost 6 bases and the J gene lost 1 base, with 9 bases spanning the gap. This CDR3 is CASRPAGNTEAFF. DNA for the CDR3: TGTGCCAGCAGGCCGGCAGGGAACACTGAAGCTTTCTTT.

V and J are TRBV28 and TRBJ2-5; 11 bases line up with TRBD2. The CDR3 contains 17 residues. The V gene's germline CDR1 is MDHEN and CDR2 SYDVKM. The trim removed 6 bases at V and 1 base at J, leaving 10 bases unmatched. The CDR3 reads CASSPPRTSGFQETQYF. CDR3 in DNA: TGTGCCAGCAGCCCTCCTAGGACTAGCGGGTTCCAAGAGACCCAGTACTTC.

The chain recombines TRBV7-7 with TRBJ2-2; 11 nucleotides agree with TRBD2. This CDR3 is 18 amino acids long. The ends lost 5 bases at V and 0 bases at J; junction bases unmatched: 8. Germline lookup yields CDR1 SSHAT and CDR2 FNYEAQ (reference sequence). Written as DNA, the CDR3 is TGTGCCAGCAGCATGCTAGCGGGAGGCCACCCGAACACCGGGGAGCTGTTTTTT. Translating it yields CASSMLAGGHPNTGELFF. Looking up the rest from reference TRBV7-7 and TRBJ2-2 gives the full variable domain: GAGVSQSPRYKVTKRGQDVTLRCDPISSHATLYWYQQALGQGPEFLTYFNYEAQPDKSGLPSDRFSAERPEGSISTLTIQRTEQRDSAMYRCASSMLAGGHPNTGELFFGEGSRLTVL.

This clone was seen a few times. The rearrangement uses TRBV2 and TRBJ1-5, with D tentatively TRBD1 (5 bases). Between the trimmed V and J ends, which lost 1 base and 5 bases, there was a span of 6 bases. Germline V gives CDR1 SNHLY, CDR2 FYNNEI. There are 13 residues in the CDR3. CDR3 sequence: CASSEEGYQPQHF. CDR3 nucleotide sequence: TGTGCCAGCAGTGAAGAGGGGTATCAGCCCCAGCATTTT.

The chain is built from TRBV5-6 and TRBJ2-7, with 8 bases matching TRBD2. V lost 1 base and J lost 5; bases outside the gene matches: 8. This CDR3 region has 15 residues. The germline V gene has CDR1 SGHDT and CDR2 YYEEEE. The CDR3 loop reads CASSLSGSFTHEQYF. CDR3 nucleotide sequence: TGTGCCAGCAGCTTGAGCGGGAGTTTCACCCACGAGCAGTACTTC.

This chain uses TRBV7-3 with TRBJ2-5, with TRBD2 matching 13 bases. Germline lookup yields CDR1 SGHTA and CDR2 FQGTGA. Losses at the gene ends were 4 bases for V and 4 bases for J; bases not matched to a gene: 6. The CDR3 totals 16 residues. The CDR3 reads CASSSLAGGPGETQYF. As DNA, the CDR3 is TGTGCCAGCAGCTCACTAGCGGGGGGGCCTGGAGAGACCCAGTACTTC.

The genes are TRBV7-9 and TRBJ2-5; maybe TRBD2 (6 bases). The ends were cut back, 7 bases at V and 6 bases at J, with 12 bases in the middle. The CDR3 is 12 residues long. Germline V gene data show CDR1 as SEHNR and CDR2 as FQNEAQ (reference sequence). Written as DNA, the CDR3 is TGTGCCAGCATGCGAGGGACTCAGACCCAGTACTTC. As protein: CASMRGTQTQYF. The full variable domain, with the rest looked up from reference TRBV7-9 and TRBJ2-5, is DTGVSQNPRHKITKRGQNVTFRCDPISEHNRLYWYRQTLGQGPEFLTYFQNEAQLEKSRLLSDRFSAERPKGSFSTLEIQRTEQGDSAMYLCASMRGTQTQYFGPGTRLLVL.

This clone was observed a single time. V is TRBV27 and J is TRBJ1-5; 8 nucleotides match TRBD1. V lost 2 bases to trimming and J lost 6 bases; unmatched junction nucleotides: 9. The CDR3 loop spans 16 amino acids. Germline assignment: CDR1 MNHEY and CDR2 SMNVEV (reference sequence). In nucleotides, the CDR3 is TGTGCCAGCAGTTTACAGGGTGGCAGGGGGCGTCAGCCCCAGCATTTT. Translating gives CASSLQGGRGRQPQHF.

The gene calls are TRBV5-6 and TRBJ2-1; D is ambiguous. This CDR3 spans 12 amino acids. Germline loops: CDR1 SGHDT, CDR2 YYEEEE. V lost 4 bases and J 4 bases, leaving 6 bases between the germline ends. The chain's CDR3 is CASSLRYNEQFF. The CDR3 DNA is TGTGCCAGCAGCCTACGGTACAATGAGCAGTTCTTC.

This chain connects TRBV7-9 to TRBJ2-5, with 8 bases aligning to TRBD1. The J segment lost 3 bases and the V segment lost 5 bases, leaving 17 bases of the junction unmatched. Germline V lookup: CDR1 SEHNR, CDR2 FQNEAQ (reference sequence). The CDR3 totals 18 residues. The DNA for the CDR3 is TGTGCCAGCAGCCCAGGGGTATTTACGACAGGGGCTAAAGAGACCCAGTACTTC. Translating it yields CASSPGVFTTGAKETQYF.

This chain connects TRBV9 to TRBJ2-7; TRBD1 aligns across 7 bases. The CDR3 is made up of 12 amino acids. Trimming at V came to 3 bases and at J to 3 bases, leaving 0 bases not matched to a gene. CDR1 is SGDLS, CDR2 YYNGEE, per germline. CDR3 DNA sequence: TGTGCCAGCAGCGGGGACAGCTACGAGCAGTACTTC. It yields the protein CASSGDSYEQYF.

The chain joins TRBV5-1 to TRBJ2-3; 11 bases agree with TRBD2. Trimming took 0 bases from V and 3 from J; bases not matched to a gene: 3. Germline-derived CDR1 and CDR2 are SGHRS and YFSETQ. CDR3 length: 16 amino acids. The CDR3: CASSLVSSGRTDTQYF. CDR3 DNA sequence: TGCGCCAGCAGCTTGGTTTCTAGCGGGAGGACAGATACGCAGTATTTT.

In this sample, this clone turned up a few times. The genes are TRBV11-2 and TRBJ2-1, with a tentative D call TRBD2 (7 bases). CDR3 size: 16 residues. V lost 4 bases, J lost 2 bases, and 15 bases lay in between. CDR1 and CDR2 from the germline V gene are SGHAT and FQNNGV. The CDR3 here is CASSSLGRGPYNEQFF. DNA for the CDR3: TGTGCCAGCAGCTCCCTCGGGCGGGGGCCCTACAATGAGCAGTTCTTC.

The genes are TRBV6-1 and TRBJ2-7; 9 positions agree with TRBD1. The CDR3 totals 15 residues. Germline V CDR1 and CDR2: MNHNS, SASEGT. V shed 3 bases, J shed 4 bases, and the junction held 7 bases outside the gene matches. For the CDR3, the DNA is TGTGCCAGCAGTGATACCGGGACAGGGTTGTACGAGCAGTACTTC. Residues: CASSDTGTGLYEQYF.

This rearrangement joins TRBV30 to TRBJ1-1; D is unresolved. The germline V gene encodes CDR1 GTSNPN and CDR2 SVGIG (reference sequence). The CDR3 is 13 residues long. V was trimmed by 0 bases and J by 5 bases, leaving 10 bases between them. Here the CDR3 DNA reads TGTGCCTGGAGTGTAGCCCTGGTTACTGAAGCTTTCTTT. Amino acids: CAWSVALVTEAFF.